These 2 T cell receptor beta chains came from one sample sequenced in a study of T-cell memory formation after mild COVID-19. Using its own MiXCR run on the 5' RACE reads, TCRdb lists one record per CDR3 protein. Seen here are 350,000 to 450,000 distinct CDR3 sequences, 20% observed once, and the top ten hold around 8%. The sequenced sample was PBMCs or a T cell subset sorted from them (not recorded which). The receptors stem from an adult woman who had mild COVID-19 (a few samples of this study predate the infection). Cell type and time point are not known.

The J gene is TRBJ2-6, the V gene TRBV12-3 or TRBV12-4, with D perhaps matching TRBD1 (6 bases). This CDR3 spans 15 amino acids. V lost 6 bases, J lost 14 bases, and 23 bases lay in between. CDR3 loop: CASSRTGPRARLLTF. Here the CDR3 DNA reads TGTGCCAGCAGCCGTACAGGGCCACGTGCCAGACTCCTGACTTTC.

This clonotype has more than one count but fewer than ten. The chain combines TRBV5-4 with TRBJ2-5; 15 positions match TRBD2. V dropped 4 bases and J dropped 2; count of bases not matched to a gene: 12. The CDR3 is 19 amino acids. Germline lookup yields CDR1 SGHNT and CDR2 YYREEE (reference sequence). The CDR3 DNA follows: TGTGCCAGCAGCGACTATGGACTAGCGGGAGGGAAAATACAAGAGACCCAGTACTTC. This gives the protein CASSDYGLAGGKIQETQYF.